Sequencing of this TCR beta chain was carried out in a study of T cell clonotyping in hematopoietic cell transplantation. The study's findings and limits: CD4 and CD8 repertoire contributions could not be separated without sorting.

Per the germline V gene, CDR1 is MNHEY and CDR2 is SMNVEV (reference sequence). V lost 6 bases to trimming and J lost 5 bases, with 17 bases between them. The CDR3 runs 15 residues. TCRdb keeps only in-frame clones here, not all; method: immunoSEQ multiplex PCR. The table includes about 8,700 clones, approximately 87% detected once. As concerns this clone: Its cognate antigen is unknown.

This clonotype originated in a human patient who had an allogeneic stem cell transplant, so the T cells may come from the graft donor. The donor label of this sample is uncertain. Some clones in this sample may be carry-over from other donors' samples. The chain uses TRBV27 and TRBJ1-5; D remains unclear. Specimen: PBMCs, collected 180 days after allogeneic stem cell transplant. The CDR3, as DNA: TGTGCCAGCAGGCGGAATATTGGACGAGATCAGCCCCAGCATTTT. It codes for CASRRNIGRDQPQHF.